The TCR beta chain under discussion was sequenced for a study of shared clonotypes between healthy human individuals (dated by TCRdb to the early 2020s). Background on the whole study: Three men and a couple of women, aged 18 to 49 years, made up the cohort. Per donor, three plates each were used for CD4 naive and CD4 memory, two for CD8 naive, and one for CD8 memory. To estimate repertoire size and how much clonotypes are shared between individuals, the study performed deep sequencing of blood TCR repertoires from about five healthy adults. Different laboratories and diverse techniques were used to prepare libraries and sequence TCR repertoires, to increase sequencing depth and limit assay-specific biases. Each donor's leukapheresis produced roughly between roughly 0.94 and 9.5 billion PBMCs. Broad study findings and their caveats: Sampling was restricted to blood, and TCR repertoires in tissue are likely to differ from TCR repertoires in blood. When several donors were compared, the shared fraction of clonotypes was approximately 5% for naive CD4, around 3.6% for naive CD8, more than 2% for memory CD4, and 0.35% to 0.4% for memory CD8. Higher generation probabilities were observed for clonotypes shared by all four sorted-subset donors than for non-shared clonotypes. Pairwise subsampling indicated that sequencing depth was expected to affect the degree of clonotype sharing among donors. Larger estimated clonotype richness was generally found for naive subsets than for memory subsets. Because the study included only a small number of donors, the genetic and exposure-history diversity represented was limited. Rarefaction of sorted-subset datasets indicated incomplete sequencing despite the large sequencing depth.

Using the deep immunoSEQ assay, multiplex PCR amplified TCR CDR3 regions from genomic DNA. Genomic DNA extracted from each cell subset was distributed evenly over all wells of several immunoSEQ 96-well plates, and each plate served as one replicate. Each replicate PCR for sorted subsets received about 210 ng genomic DNA, equal to roughly 30,000 T cell genomes. The purified libraries were quantified using a Qubit 3.0 fluorometer, sized with a Bioanalyzer 2100, and then quantified again using the KAPA Library Quantification kit. Every immunoSEQ 96-well plate was sequenced on a separate single-read 150-cycle Illumina NextSeq 550 flow cell. Under the source paper's analysis protocol: Because the immunoSEQ output included only junctional sequences and no quality scores, the filtering could not be the same as the filtering used for full-length reads. To assign V/J genes and CDR3, sequences were annotated against IMGT germline references using PyIR, a Python wrapper for IgBLAST v1.9. Any read was removed if the V/J assignment was weak (E-value above 1e-6), the CDR3 was missing, or the read contained stop codons, out-of-frame junctions, or ambiguous translated residues. V3J clonotypes were defined as sequences sharing the same inferred V gene, J gene, and CDR3 amino acid sequence. Percentage overlap between repertoires was calculated by dividing the number of shared unique clonotypes by the size of the smaller repertoire. Repertoire richness was assessed with RTK rarefaction, the Chao1 estimator, and Recon v2.1 estimates of unobserved clonotypes. For all TCRbeta clonotypes obtained by the gDNA method from four donors, generation probabilities were computed with OLGA. TCRdb stores this immuneACCESS table with in-frame sequences only. Part of the clones is absent; in the studies checked, under half of the shortfall reflects unresolved V genes, and no reason is known for the rest. V and J calls and clone size come straight from that table; D and trimming were deduced from the DNA. A total of about 1.5 million clones appear in this sample, roughly 95% of them only once. Jointly, the top ten make up roughly 1.2% of the sample.

CDR3 length: 13 amino acids, cysteine to phenylalanine. Only the CDR3 region is kept as DNA, spanning 39 bases read in frame from base 1. Per the germline V gene, MGHDK is the CDR1 and SYGVNS is the CDR2. V is pared back by 6 bases and J by 0 bases, with 6 bases lying between the germline termini. About this clone: Its target antigen remains unknown. Within one base of it there is no much larger clone, and no base qualities were kept.

Donors were healthy HIV-negative adults with no recently reported acute infections or vaccinations. Every donor was a Caucasian adult living in Nashville, Tennessee, USA. Magnetic negative selection was used to enrich CD4+ T cells, after which naive cells were positively selected on CD45RA and the negative fraction became the memory subset. Blood was obtained by leukapheresis, after which PBMCs were separated by Ficoll-Histopaque density gradient centrifugation and cryopreserved in liquid nitrogen vapor phase. Analytical flow cytometry was used to check the purity and quantity of each magnetically sorted T cell population. Genomic DNA was isolated from each sorted fraction and quantified by UV absorbance on a Nanodrop 2000c.

The chain is encoded by TRBV25-1 joined to TRBJ2-4; the D gene lacks a confident call. This receptor was identified in a man between 25 and 39 years old in good health. The source material was naive CD4+ T cells sorted from blood. Explained via the paper, the cell subset or site label denotes: CD45RA+ positively selected. The bases read TGTGCCAGCAGCGAAGTAGCCAAAAACATTCAGTACTTC. The resulting protein is CASSEVAKNIQYF.